The rows below give T cell receptor beta chains drawn from one sample of a study of shared clonotypes between healthy human individuals. Sequenced by immunoSEQ multiplex PCR; TCRdb stores in-frame clones only, minus some. The data hold 2,500,000 or so clones, with 85% to 95% observed a single time. Sequenced material: naive CD4+ T cells from PBMCs. Receptors were obtained from a man between 18 and 35 years old in good health. Some clones in this sample may be carry-over from other donors' samples. Both conserved end residues are part of each CDR3. D genes are given only for firm matches. Rows may omit the clone size; those that give it use once, few, many or a size class.

abundance: -; v_gene: TRBV5-6; j_gene: TRBJ2-1; d_gene: TRBD2; CDR3nt: TGTGCCAGCAGCACGGGAGACCGGGGGGATGAGCAGTTCTTC; CDR3aa: CASSTGDRGDEQFF
abundance: -; v_gene: TRBV2; j_gene: TRBJ1-4; d_gene: -; CDR3nt: TGTGCCAGCACCATAGACAGGTATAATGAAAAACTGTTTTTT; CDR3aa: CASTIDRYNEKLFF
abundance: -; v_gene: TRBV13; j_gene: TRBJ2-7; d_gene: -; CDR3nt: TGTGCCAGCAGCTTAAAACGACGGGACTGGGTCTCCTACGAGCAGTACTTC; CDR3aa: CASSLKRRDWVSYEQYF
abundance: -; v_gene: TRBV5-6; j_gene: TRBJ1-1; d_gene: -; CDR3nt: TGTGCCAGCAGCCCACTTGGGACCGGGAACACTGAAGCTTTCTTT; CDR3aa: CASSPLGTGNTEAFF
abundance: -; v_gene: TRBV19; j_gene: TRBJ1-5; d_gene: -; CDR3nt: TGTGCCAGTAGTACCGTACAGGGTATCAATCAGCCCCAGCATTTT; CDR3aa: CASSTVQGINQPQHF
abundance: -; v_gene: TRBV25-1; j_gene: TRBJ2-2; d_gene: TRBD2; CDR3nt: TGTGCCAGCAGTGATTACACGGGAGGGCCAGGGGAGCTGTTTTTT; CDR3aa: CASSDYTGGPGELFF
abundance: -; v_gene: TRBV20-1; j_gene: TRBJ2-1; d_gene: -; CDR3nt: TGCAGTGCTAGATCCAATGAGCAGTTCTTC; CDR3aa: CSARSNEQFF
abundance: -; v_gene: TRBV5-1; j_gene: TRBJ2-2; d_gene: TRBD1; CDR3nt: TGCGCCAGCAGCTCCGGGACAGGGAAGGGGGCCGGGGAGCTGTTTTTT; CDR3aa: CASSSGTGKGAGELFF
abundance: -; v_gene: TRBV18; j_gene: TRBJ2-2; d_gene: -; CDR3nt: TGTGCCAGCTCACCCTTCGGGACGGCCACCGGGGAGCTGTTTTTT; CDR3aa: CASSPFGTATGELFF
abundance: -; v_gene: TRBV19; j_gene: TRBJ2-2; d_gene: -; CDR3nt: TGTGCCAGTAGAGGTGCCGGGGAGCTGTTTTTT; CDR3aa: CASRGAGELFF
abundance: once; v_gene: TRBV5-1; j_gene: TRBJ2-1; d_gene: -; CDR3nt: TGCGCCAGCAGCTTGGTTGTGGGAGGGGGGAATGAGCAGTTCTTC; CDR3aa: CASSLVVGGGNEQFF
abundance: -; v_gene: TRBV29-1; j_gene: TRBJ2-1; d_gene: TRBD2; CDR3nt: TGCAGCGTGCCGGGACTAGCGGGAGGGGGCTCCTACAATGAGCAGTTCTTC; CDR3aa: CSVPGLAGGGSYNEQFF
abundance: -; v_gene: TRBV18; j_gene: TRBJ1-6; d_gene: -; CDR3nt: TGTGCCAGCTCACCCATGCCACAGGGCTCACCCCTCCACTTT; CDR3aa: CASSPMPQGSPLHF
abundance: -; v_gene: TRBV4-1; j_gene: TRBJ2-3; d_gene: -; CDR3nt: TGCGCCAGCAGCCAAGAAGGCGCGGGGGATACGCAGTATTTT; CDR3aa: CASSQEGAGDTQYF
abundance: -; v_gene: TRBV7-9; j_gene: TRBJ2-1; d_gene: TRBD2; CDR3nt: TGTGCCAGCAGCTTAGTCACTAGCGGGAGATTTCCCTACAATGAGCAGTTCTTC; CDR3aa: CASSLVTSGRFPYNEQFF